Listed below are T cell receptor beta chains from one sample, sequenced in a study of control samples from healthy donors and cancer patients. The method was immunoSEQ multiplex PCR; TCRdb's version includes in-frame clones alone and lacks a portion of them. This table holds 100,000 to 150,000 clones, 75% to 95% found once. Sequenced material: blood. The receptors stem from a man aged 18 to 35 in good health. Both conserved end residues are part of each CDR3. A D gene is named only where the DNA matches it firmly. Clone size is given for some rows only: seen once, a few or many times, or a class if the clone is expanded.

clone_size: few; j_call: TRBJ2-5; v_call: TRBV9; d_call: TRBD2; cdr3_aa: CASSVNGGSHETQYF; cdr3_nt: TGTGCCAGCAGCGTTAACGGCGGGAGCCACGAGACCCAGTACTTC
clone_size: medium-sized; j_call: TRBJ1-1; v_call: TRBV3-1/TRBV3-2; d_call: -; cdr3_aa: CASSQGRGTEAFF; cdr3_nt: TGTGCCAGCAGCCAAGGAAGGGGCACTGAAGCTTTCTTT
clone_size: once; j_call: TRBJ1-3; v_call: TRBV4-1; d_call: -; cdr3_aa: CASSLGRFSGNTIYF; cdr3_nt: TGCGCCAGCAGCCTGGGACGGTTCTCTGGAAACACCATATATTTT
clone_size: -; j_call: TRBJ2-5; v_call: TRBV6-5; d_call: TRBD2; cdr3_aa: CATRLRREGLETQYF; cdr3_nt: TGTGCCACTAGACTCCGGCGGGAGGGATTGGAGACCCAGTACTTC
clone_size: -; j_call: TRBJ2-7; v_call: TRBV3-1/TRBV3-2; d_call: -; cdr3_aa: CASSPSPSSPGQQYF; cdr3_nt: TGTGCCAGCAGCCCAAGTCCAAGCTCTCCGGGACAGCAGTACTTC
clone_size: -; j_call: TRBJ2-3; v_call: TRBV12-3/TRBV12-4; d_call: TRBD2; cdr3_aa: CASSLGLAGAQYF; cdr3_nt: TGTGCCAGCAGTTTAGGGCTAGCGGGGGCGCAGTATTTT
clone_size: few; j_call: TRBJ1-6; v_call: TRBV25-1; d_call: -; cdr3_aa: CASSGIEYNSPLHF; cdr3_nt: TGTGCCAGCAGTGGGATCGAATATAATTCACCCCTCCACTTT
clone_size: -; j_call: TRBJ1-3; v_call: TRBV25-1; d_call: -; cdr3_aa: CASSEWGISGNTIYF; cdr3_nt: TGTGCCAGCAGTGAATGGGGGATCTCTGGAAACACCATATATTTT
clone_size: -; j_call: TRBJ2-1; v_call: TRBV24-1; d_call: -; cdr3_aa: CATRGVWGPYSYNEQFF; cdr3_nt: TGTGCCACCAGGGGTGTTTGGGGGCCCTACTCCTACAATGAGCAGTTCTTC
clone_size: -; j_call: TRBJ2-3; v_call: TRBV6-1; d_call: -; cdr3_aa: CASSEVGIGLSDTQYF; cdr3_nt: TGTGCCAGCAGTGAAGTCGGTATAGGGTTATCAGATACGCAGTATTTT
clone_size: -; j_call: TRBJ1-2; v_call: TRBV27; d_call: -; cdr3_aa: CASSFHSGSGDYGYTF; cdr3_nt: TGTGCCAGCAGTTTCCACTCCGGGTCAGGGGACTATGGCTACACCTTC
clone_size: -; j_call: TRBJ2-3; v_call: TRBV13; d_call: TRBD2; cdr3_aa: CASSQRTSGVTDTQYF; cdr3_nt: TGTGCCAGCAGCCAACGGACTAGCGGGGTCACAGATACGCAGTATTTT
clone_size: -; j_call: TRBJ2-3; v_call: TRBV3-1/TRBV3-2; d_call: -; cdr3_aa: CASSQDLTSKESDTQYF; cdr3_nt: TGTGCCAGCAGCCAAGATTTGACTAGTAAAGAGTCAGATACGCAGTATTTT
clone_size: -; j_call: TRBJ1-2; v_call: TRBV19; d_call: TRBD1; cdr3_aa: CASSPGQGLTKGYTF; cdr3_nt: TGTGCCAGTAGTCCCGGACAGGGTTTAACCAAGGGCTACACCTTC
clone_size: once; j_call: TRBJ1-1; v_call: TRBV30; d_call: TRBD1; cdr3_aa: CAWSVGQARAEAFF; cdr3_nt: TGTGCCTGGAGTGTAGGACAGGCGCGGGCTGAAGCTTTCTTT
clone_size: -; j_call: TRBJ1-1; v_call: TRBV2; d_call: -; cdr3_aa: CASRRGLNTEAFF; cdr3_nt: TGTGCCAGCAGGCGAGGCTTGAACACTGAAGCTTTCTTT
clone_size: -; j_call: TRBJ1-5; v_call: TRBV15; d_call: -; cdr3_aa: CATSRDNGADQPQHF; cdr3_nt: TGTGCCACCAGCAGAGATAATGGGGCGGATCAGCCCCAGCATTTT
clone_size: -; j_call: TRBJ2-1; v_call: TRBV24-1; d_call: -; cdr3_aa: CATSDSGLVLEDEQFF; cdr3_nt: TGTGCCACCAGTGATTCAGGGTTAGTCTTGGAGGATGAGCAGTTCTTC
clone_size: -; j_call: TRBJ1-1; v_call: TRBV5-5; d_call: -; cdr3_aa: CASSLAGGSTEAFF; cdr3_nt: TGTGCCAGCAGCTTAGCGGGGGGGAGCACTGAAGCTTTCTTT
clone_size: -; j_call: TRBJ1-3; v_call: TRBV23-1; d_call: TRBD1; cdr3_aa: CASSQSTGGGGNTIYF; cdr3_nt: TGCGCCAGCAGTCAATCGACAGGGGGCGGTGGAAACACCATATATTTT
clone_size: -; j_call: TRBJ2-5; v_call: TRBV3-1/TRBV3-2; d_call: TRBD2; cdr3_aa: CASSQGGGAEPEGTQYF; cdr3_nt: TGTGCCAGCAGCCAAGGCGGGGGAGCGGAACCCGAGGGGACCCAGTACTTC
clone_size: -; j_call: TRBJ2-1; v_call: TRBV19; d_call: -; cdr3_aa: CASSLPGPRSDNEQFF; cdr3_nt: TGTGCCAGTAGTCTCCCGGGACCGAGAAGCGACAATGAGCAGTTCTTC
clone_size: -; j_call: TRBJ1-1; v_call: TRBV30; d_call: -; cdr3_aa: CAWTPEGSSAFF; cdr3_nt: TGTGCCTGGACTCCGGAGGGTAGTTCAGCTTTCTTT
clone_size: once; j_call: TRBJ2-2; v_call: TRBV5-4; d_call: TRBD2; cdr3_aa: CASSPNWREGGTGELFF; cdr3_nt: TGTGCCAGCAGCCCCAATTGGCGGGAGGGGGGCACCGGGGAGCTGTTTTTT
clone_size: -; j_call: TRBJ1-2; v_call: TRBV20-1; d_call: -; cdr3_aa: CSAEGDGYTF; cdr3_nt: TGCAGTGCTGAGGGGGATGGCTACACCTTC
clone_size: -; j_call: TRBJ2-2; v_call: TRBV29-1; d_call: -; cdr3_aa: CSVVWVSTGELFF; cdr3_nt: TGCAGCGTTGTTTGGGTCTCCACCGGGGAGCTGTTTTTT
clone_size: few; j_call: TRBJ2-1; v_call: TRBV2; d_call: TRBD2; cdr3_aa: CASSEGQLAVRGQFF; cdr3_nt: TGTGCCAGCAGTGAAGGTCAGCTAGCGGTAAGAGGGCAGTTCTTC
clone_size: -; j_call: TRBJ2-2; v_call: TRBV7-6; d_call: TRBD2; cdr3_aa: CASSFSGGNTGELFF; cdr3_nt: TGTGCCAGCAGCTTTAGCGGGGGGAACACCGGGGAGCTGTTTTTT
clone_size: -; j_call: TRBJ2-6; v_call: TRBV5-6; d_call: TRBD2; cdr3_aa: CASSTRTSGNSGANVLTF; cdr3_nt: TGTGCCAGCAGCACCCGGACTAGCGGGAACTCTGGGGCCAACGTCCTGACTTTC
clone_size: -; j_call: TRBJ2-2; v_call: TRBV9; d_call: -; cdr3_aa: CASSVDMFIVTTGELFF; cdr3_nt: TGTGCCAGCAGCGTCGACATGTTCATTGTAACTACCGGGGAGCTGTTTTTT
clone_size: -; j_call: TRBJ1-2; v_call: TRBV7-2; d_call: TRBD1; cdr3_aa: CASSSGRQGGF; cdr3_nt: TGTGCCAGCAGCTCCGGTAGACAGGGGGGCTTC
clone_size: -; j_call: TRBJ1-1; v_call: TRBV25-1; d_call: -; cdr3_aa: CASSVDTGWNTEAFF; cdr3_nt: TGTGCCAGCAGTGTGGATACAGGGTGGAACACTGAAGCTTTCTTT
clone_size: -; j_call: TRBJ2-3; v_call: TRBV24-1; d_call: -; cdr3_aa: CATSDTAGAADTQYF; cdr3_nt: TGTGCCACCAGTGATACGGCAGGGGCTGCAGATACGCAGTATTTT
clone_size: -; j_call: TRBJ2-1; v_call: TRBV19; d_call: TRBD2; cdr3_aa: CASSIGSSGQGVYNEQFF; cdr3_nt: TGTGCCAGTAGTATAGGTTCTAGCGGGCAGGGTGTGTACAATGAGCAGTTCTTC
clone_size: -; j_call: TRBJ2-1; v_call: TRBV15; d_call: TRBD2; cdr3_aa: CATSRDLGTSRDEQFF; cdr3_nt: TGTGCCACCAGCAGAGATCTGGGGACTAGCCGCGATGAGCAGTTCTTC
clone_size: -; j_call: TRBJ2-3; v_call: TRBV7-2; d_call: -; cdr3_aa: CASSLWPSVTDTQYF; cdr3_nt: TGTGCCAGCAGCTTATGGCCTAGCGTCACAGATACGCAGTATTTT
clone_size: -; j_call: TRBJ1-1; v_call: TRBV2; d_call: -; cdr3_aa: CATAKGNTEAFF; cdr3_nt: TGTGCCACCGCCAAGGGGAACACTGAAGCTTTCTTT
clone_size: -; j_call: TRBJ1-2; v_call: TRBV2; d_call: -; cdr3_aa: CASSEEVRRRWNYGYTF; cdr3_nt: TGTGCCAGCAGTGAAGAAGTCCGTCGTCGGTGGAACTATGGCTACACCTTC
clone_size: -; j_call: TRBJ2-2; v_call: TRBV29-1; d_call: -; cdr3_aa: CSVAGGDTGELFF; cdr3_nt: TGCAGCGTTGCCGGGGGAGACACCGGGGAGCTGTTTTTT
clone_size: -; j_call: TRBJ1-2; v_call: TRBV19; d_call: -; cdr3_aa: CASRPGALYGYTF; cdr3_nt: TGTGCCAGTAGACCTGGGGCCCTTTACGGCTACACCTTC
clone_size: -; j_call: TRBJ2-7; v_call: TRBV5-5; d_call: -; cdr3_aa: CASSPTGRNYEQYF; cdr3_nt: TGTGCCAGCAGCCCGACAGGGAGGAATTACGAGCAGTACTTC
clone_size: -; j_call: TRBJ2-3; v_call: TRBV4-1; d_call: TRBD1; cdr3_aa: CASSPGQGTDTQYF; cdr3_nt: TGCGCCAGCAGCCCAGGACAGGGCACAGATACGCAGTATTTT
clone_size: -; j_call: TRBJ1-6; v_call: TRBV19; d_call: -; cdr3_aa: CASSPREGPYNSPLHF; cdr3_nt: TGTGCCAGTAGCCCTCGGGAAGGGCCCTATAATTCACCCCTCCACTTT
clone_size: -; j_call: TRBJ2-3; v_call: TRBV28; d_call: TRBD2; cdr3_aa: CASAAGGRRTDTQYF; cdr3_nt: TGTGCCAGCGCAGCGGGCGGGAGACGCACAGATACGCAGTATTTT
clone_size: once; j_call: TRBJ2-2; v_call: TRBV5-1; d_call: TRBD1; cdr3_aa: CASSSGDRANTGELFF; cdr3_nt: TGCGCCAGCAGCTCCGGGGACAGGGCGAACACCGGGGAGCTGTTTTTT
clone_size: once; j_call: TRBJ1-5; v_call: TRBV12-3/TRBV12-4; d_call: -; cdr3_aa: CASSSSTAQHF; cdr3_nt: TGTGCCAGCAGCTCTTCCACGGCCCAGCATTTT
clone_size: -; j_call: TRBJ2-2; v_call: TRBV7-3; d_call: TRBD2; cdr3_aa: CASSPGLAGSRTGELFF; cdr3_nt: TGTGCCAGCAGCCCCGGACTAGCGGGGTCGAGGACCGGGGAGCTGTTTTTT